The rows below give T cell receptor beta chains drawn from one sample of a study of T cells in Graves' hyperthyroidism and ophthalmopathy. TCRdb ran MiXCR on the multiplex PCR reads and lists one entry per CDR3 protein. Of about 350,000 distinct CDR3 sequences in the sample, over 11% were seen once. The sequencing input was blood. These receptors were taken from a woman in her 30s with Graves' hyperthyroidism. CDR3s include the opening cysteine and the closing phenylalanine or tryptophan. Fields, in order: J gene, V gene, CDR3 protein.

J: TRBJ2-1
V: TRBV9
CDR3: CASSVGLVASSYNEQFF

J: TRBJ2-1
V: TRBV11-2
CDR3: CASSSTSGAANNEQFF

J: TRBJ1-2
V: TRBV6-2/TRBV6-3
CDR3: CAVFGGNYGYTF

J: TRBJ2-5
V: TRBV28
CDR3: CASSQSGMAGTQYF

J: TRBJ2-5
V: TRBV20-1
CDR3: CSARGESGREETQYF

J: TRBJ2-5
V: TRBV12-3/TRBV12-4
CDR3: CASSPGGGAPSGETQYF

J: TRBJ1-1
V: TRBV12-3/TRBV12-4
CDR3: CASLNRSLNTEAFF

J: TRBJ2-3
V: TRBV29-1
CDR3: CSVDGGATDTQYF

J: TRBJ2-3
V: TRBV6-2/TRBV6-3
CDR3: CASSYGGISTDTQYF

J: TRBJ2-1
V: TRBV19
CDR3: CASSTGLAGGSRDNEQFF

J: TRBJ1-4
V: TRBV6-2/TRBV6-3
CDR3: CASVAGTNEKLFF

J: TRBJ1-2
V: TRBV5-4
CDR3: CASSHDGLELYGYTF

J: TRBJ2-5
V: TRBV28
CDR3: CASSSGEPLAQETQYF

J: TRBJ1-2
V: TRBV5-5
CDR3: CASSLDKPASGYGYTF

J: TRBJ2-7
V: TRBV19
CDR3: CASSSDGAYEQYF

J: TRBJ1-5
V: TRBV19
CDR3: CASSIGYRTNPTQHF

J: TRBJ1-2
V: TRBV12-3/TRBV12-4
CDR3: CASSITLTGRRYTNYGYTF

J: TRBJ2-5
V: TRBV29-1
CDR3: CSVEDRQRGTQYF

J: TRBJ2-5
V: TRBV6-1
CDR3: CASRLDRGPQETQYF

J: TRBJ2-3
V: TRBV30
CDR3: CAWIFSGSASTDTQYF

J: TRBJ1-6
V: TRBV2
CDR3: CASSRVENSPLHF

J: TRBJ2-1
V: TRBV7-9
CDR3: CASSLFPGTSGTSYNEQFF

J: TRBJ1-5
V: TRBV29-1
CDR3: CSVSGHLNQPQHF

J: TRBJ2-7
V: TRBV2
CDR3: CASRGTASYEQYF

J: TRBJ2-1
V: TRBV2
CDR3: CAGSGNEQFF

J: TRBJ2-2
V: TRBV27
CDR3: CASSFVDSGGADGELFF

J: TRBJ2-1
V: TRBV7-9
CDR3: CASSSSEGADEQFF